The 26 T cell receptor beta chains given below trace back to one sample, sequenced in a study of T-cell reconstitution after alpha-beta-depleted transplantation in children. The study, taken as a whole, reports: About two months after transplant, alpha-beta T cells reportedly came from several hundred expanded graft clones.

Unique molecular identifiers were incorporated into the prepared TCRbeta library. TCRdb passed the PCR reads through MiXCR, listing each CDR3 protein once. Here the sample spans over 25,000 distinct CDR3 sequences, 5% to 7% being singletons. Their antigens are not known. Material: peripheral blood, obtained 60 days after TCRalphabeta/CD19-depleted stem cell transplant. The receptors originated from a child younger than two who had a stem cell transplant for acute myeloid leukemia, so the T cells may come from the graft donor.

This clonotype appeared a few times. A clone one base away is much larger, so this may be a read error. The rearrangement joins TRBV5-1 to TRBJ2-7, with 7 nucleotides matching TRBD1. The CDR3 is made up of 13 amino acids. The germline gives CDR1 SGHRS, CDR2 YFSETQ. V was pared by 2 bases and J by 3 bases, with 2 bases of the junction left unmatched. The CDR3 nucleotides read TGCGCCAGCAGCTTCGGACAGGACTACGAGCAGTACTTC. Protein product: CASSFGQDYEQYF.

This clonotype was found many times. V usage is TRBV28 and J usage is TRBJ2-2; D remains unclear. CDR1 is MDHEN and CDR2 is SYDVKM in the germline V gene. The ends were cut back, 3 bases at V and 6 bases at J, with 8 bases in the middle. This CDR3 is built from 13 residues. The CDR3 sequence: CASSLYGPGELFF. The CDR3 DNA reads as TGTGCCAGCAGTTTGTACGGACCCGGGGAGCTGTTTTTT. Together with reference TRBV28 and TRBJ2-2, the CDR3 gives the full variable domain: DVKVTQSSRYLVKRTGEKVFLECVQDMDHENMFWYRQDPGLGLRLIYFSYDVKMKEKGDIPEGYSVSREKKERFSLILESASTNQTSMYLCASSLYGPGELFFGEGSRLTVL.

This clonotype was observed at least ten times. V and J are TRBV6-5 and TRBJ2-2; D gene ambiguous. Trimming cost V 2 bases and J 6 bases, with 4 bases left between them. CDR3 length: 12 amino acids. Germline V gene sequence: CDR1 MNHEY, CDR2 SVGAGI. The CDR3 reads CASSYGAGELFF. CDR3 DNA: TGTGCCAGCAGTTACGGGGCCGGGGAGCTGTTTTTT.

This clonotype showed up many times. The chain combines TRBV20-1 with TRBJ2-2; D is uncertain. CDR3 size: 13 residues. Looked up from germline, CDR1 is DFQATT and CDR2 is SNEGSKA (reference sequence). CDR3 DNA: TGCAGCCTGTACCGCGCGAACACCGGGGAGCTGTTTTTT. Protein: CSLYRANTGELFF.

This clonotype was counted many times. The chain combines TRBV18 with TRBJ2-3; D may correspond to TRBD1 or TRBD2 (5 bases each). The germline gives CDR1 KGHSH, CDR2 LQKENI. CDR3 length: 15 amino acids. The germline V and J ends were trimmed by 5 bases and 2 bases, with 14 bases remaining between them. CDR3 nucleotide sequence: TGTGCCAGCTCAAGGAGAGGGGATGTCACAGATACGCAGTATTTT. Translated, it gives CASSRRGDVTDTQYF.

This clonotype is labeled as medium-sized. The genes are TRBV7-9 and TRBJ2-3; 11 bases are a match to TRBD2. The junction had 7 bases not matched to a gene; V was cut back by 5 bases and J by 0 bases. Germline V gives CDR1 SEHNR, CDR2 FQNEAQ (reference sequence). The CDR3 covers 17 residues. The CDR3 nucleotides are TGTGCCAGCAGCCTGTGGGGGACTAGCGGCAGCACAGATACGCAGTATTTT. Its protein product is CASSLWGTSGSTDTQYF.

In its sample, this clonotype was seen many times. The rearrangement joins TRBV9 to TRBJ1-3; no firm D call. V gave up 4 bases and J gave up 0 bases, with 11 bases separating them. The length of the CDR3 is 15 residues. Germline CDR1 reads SGDLS; CDR2 reads YYNGEE. CDR3 residues: CASSSRPLSGNTIYF. In nucleotides, the CDR3 is TGTGCCAGCAGCTCACGACCGCTCTCTGGAAACACCATATATTTT.

This clonotype was detected ten times or more. This chain uses TRBV5-6 with TRBJ2-3; a possible D gene is TRBD2 (5 bases). The germline gives CDR1 SGHDT, CDR2 YYEEEE. This CDR3 contains 16 residues. V was cut by 1 base and J by 2 bases, with 14 bases left in between. CDR3 DNA sequence: TGTGCCAGCAGCTTGATTAGCGACGCCTACACAGATACGCAGTATTTT. Protein product: CASSLISDAYTDTQYF.

The table lists this clonotype with many counts. The chain recombines TRBV28 with TRBJ2-5; perhaps TRBD2 as D (5 bases). The germline V and J ends were trimmed by 8 bases and 2 bases, with 12 bases remaining between them. The germline CDR1 and CDR2 sequences are MDHEN and SYDVKM. This CDR3 contains 13 residues. In DNA, the CDR3 is TGTGCCAGCGCCGGGGTTAGACAAGAGACCCAGTACTTC. This sequence encodes CASAGVRQETQYF.

There are many counts of this clonotype. The V call is TRBV18, the J call TRBJ2-2, with D possibly being TRBD2 (5 bases). V lost 2 bases, J lost 0 bases, and 10 bases lay in between. CDR3 length equals 16 residues. Germline lookup yields CDR1 KGHSH and CDR2 LQKENI. CDR3 DNA sequence: TGTGCCAGCTCACCAGAGACGGGGTCGAACACCGGGGAGCTGTTTTTT. It translates to CASSPETGSNTGELFF. The full variable domain, completed using reference TRBV18 and TRBJ2-2, is NAGVMQNPRHLVRRRGQEARLRCSPMKGHSHVYWYRQLPEEGLKFMVYLQKENIIDESGMPKERFSAEFPKEGPSILRIQQVVRGDSAAYFCASSPETGSNTGELFFGEGSRLTVL.

By frequency in the sample, this clonotype is medium-sized. The chain uses TRBV7-6 and TRBJ2-7, with 10 nucleotides matching TRBD2. The J segment lost 5 bases and the V segment lost 8 bases, leaving 18 bases of the junction unmatched. The CDR3 covers 17 residues. Germline loops: CDR1 SGHVS, CDR2 FNYEAQ. The CDR3 DNA reads TGTGCCAGCCGAAAGCGGGAGGGCCCGCGTGGTTCCCACGAGCAGTACTTC. Translated: CASRKREGPRGSHEQYF.

The table lists this clonotype with many counts. The V and J genes are TRBV6-1 and TRBJ2-5; TRBD2 matches 9 bases. Trimming removed 5 bases from V and 5 bases from J; junction bases left unmatched: 15. Germline-derived CDR1 and CDR2 are MNHNS and SASEGT. This CDR3 spans 17 amino acids. CDR3 coding DNA: TGTGCCAGCAGTCTCTGGGGCGGGGGGGCAGGTAGGGAGACCCAGTACTTC. It is translated as CASSLWGGGAGRETQYF.

In its sample, this clonotype was seen many times. The gene calls are TRBV7-2 and TRBJ2-2; TRBD2 agrees at 11 bases. Trimming cost V 3 bases and J 2 bases; bases outside gene matches: 5. Looked up from germline, CDR1 is SGHTA and CDR2 is FQGNSA. CDR3 length: 17 amino acids. The CDR3 sequence: CASSFYGTSGNTGELFF. For the CDR3, the DNA is TGTGCCAGCAGCTTCTACGGGACTAGCGGAAACACCGGGGAGCTGTTTTTT.

This clonotype was recorded many times. The V gene is TRBV2, the J gene TRBJ1-2; 8 nucleotides match TRBD1. The CDR3 is 12 amino acids. The ends lost 10 bases at V and 8 bases at J; junction bases unmatched: 9. Germline V gene sequence: CDR1 SNHLY, CDR2 FYNNEI. CDR3 bases: TGTGCCACCAGGACAGGGATGAGGGGCTACACCTTC. Translating it yields CATRTGMRGYTF.

The chain combines TRBV5-3 with TRBJ2-7; D is tentatively TRBD1 or TRBD2 (6 bases each). TRBV5-3 falls under the ORF class, with uncertain function. Trimming shortened V by 9 bases and J by 3 bases, and 25 bases separated the two germline ends. The CDR3 is 16 amino acids. The CDR3: CAMTLALGGPVYEQYF. The CDR3 nucleotides are TGTGCCATGACCCTCGCGCTGGGGGGCCCCGTCTACGAGCAGTACTTC.

This clonotype was seen many times. The rearrangement links TRBV10-3 to TRBJ2-1; D gene uncertain. CDR3 length: 13 amino acids. Germline loops: CDR1 ENHRY, CDR2 SYGVKD. V gave up 6 bases and J gave up 4 bases, with 10 bases separating them. The CDR3 sequence: CAIRVSIYNEQFF. The CDR3 nucleotides are TGTGCCATCAGAGTGTCGATTTACAATGAGCAGTTCTTC.

This clonotype came up a few times. The V call is TRBV27, the J call TRBJ1-1; D is uncertain. Germline V gives CDR1 MNHEY, CDR2 SMNVEV (reference sequence). V was trimmed by 0 bases and J by 3 bases, leaving 5 bases between them. The CDR3 is 13 amino acids. CDR3 sequence: CASSLSMYTEAFF. The CDR3, as DNA: TGTGCCAGCAGTTTATCGATGTACACTGAAGCTTTCTTT.

This clonotype was observed many times. This rearrangement joins TRBV12-3 or TRBV12-4 to TRBJ2-4; D not certain. CDR3 length: 17 residues. V lost 2 bases and J lost 2, with 16 bases in between. Written as DNA, the CDR3 is TGTGCCAGCAGTTTAAACCTGCAACCCGGGTCCAAAAACATTCAGTACTTC. Residues: CASSLNLQPGSKNIQYF.

This clonotype was observed many times. The chain couples TRBV25-1 to TRBJ2-5, with D possibly being TRBD1 (6 bases). The V gene lost 6 bases and the J gene lost 1 base, with 12 bases spanning the gap. Per germline, CDR1 MGHDK and CDR2 SYGVNS. This CDR3 region has 14 residues. The CDR3 region has the DNA TGTGCCAGCAGGATGGACAGCGGCCAAGAGACCCAGTACTTC. Its translation is CASRMDSGQETQYF.

This clonotype has at least ten counts. The gene calls are TRBV10-3 and TRBJ2-5; tentatively, D is TRBD2 (6 bases). The germline V gene encodes CDR1 ENHRY and CDR2 SYGVKD. The CDR3 is made up of 15 amino acids. The V end lost 2 bases, the J end lost 5 bases, and 15 bases lay between the germline ends. CDR3 sequence: CAISEARLGIETQYF. CDR3 in DNA: TGTGCCATCAGTGAGGCCAGACTAGGGATCGAGACCCAGTACTTC.

With regard to this clonotype: Since a much larger clone is just one base distant, this may be a read error. Here the CDR3 reads CASSYKDTQYF. In DNA, the CDR3 is TGCGCCAGCAGCTATAAAGATACCCAGTACTTC. The chain uses TRBV5-1 and TRBJ2-5, with D unclear. Germline values: CDR1 SGHRS, CDR2 YFSETQ. This CDR3 contains 11 residues.

This clonotype was picked up many times. The rearrangement uses TRBV29-1 and TRBJ2-3; no reliable D call. V lost 7 bases and J 5 bases, leaving 7 bases between the germline ends. The CDR3 is 10 residues long. Germline V gene sequence: CDR1 SQVTM, CDR2 ANQGSEA. For the CDR3, the DNA is TGCAGCGGTTGGGTAGATACGCAGTATTTT. Translation: CSGWVDTQYF.

The sample holds a few counts of this clonotype. The genes are TRBV5-6 and TRBJ2-5; D may be TRBD2 (6 bases). CDR3 size: 19 residues. Looked up from germline, CDR1 is SGHDT and CDR2 is YYEEEE. Trimming removed 0 bases from V and 3 bases from J, with 24 bases in between. The CDR3 coding sequence is TGTGCCAGCAGCTTGGAGGGGACCGGGAGACGGGTAATGGAAGAGACCCAGTACTTC. This sequence encodes CASSLEGTGRRVMEETQYF.

At least ten counts were recorded for this clonotype. This chain links TRBV3-1 with TRBJ1-2, with D hard to call. Trimming stripped 2 bases from V and 0 bases from J, with 13 bases between. The CDR3 has 16 amino acids. Per the germline V gene, CDR1 is LGHDT and CDR2 is YNNKEL (reference sequence). Written as DNA, the CDR3 is TGTGCCAGCAGCCAATGGGAGATCAAGGCTAACTATGGCTACACCTTC. Its protein is CASSQWEIKANYGYTF.

This clonotype showed up many times. V is TRBV29-1 and J is TRBJ2-7; D is unresolved. V was clipped by 3 bases and J by 5 bases, with 14 bases between them. This CDR3 contains 13 residues. CDR1 and CDR2 (germline): SQVTM, ANQGSEA. CDR3: CSVDAGSGHEQYF. The CDR3 nucleotides read TGCAGCGTTGACGCAGGTTCAGGCCACGAGCAGTACTTC.

In this sample, this clonotype turned up many times. The chain carries TRBV4-3 and TRBJ1-2, with D possibly matching TRBD1 (5 bases). Trimming stripped 0 bases from V and 2 bases from J, with 19 bases between. This CDR3 comprises 18 residues. From germline, CDR1 is LGHNA and CDR2 YSLEER. The CDR3 is CASSQDRETLRRNYGYTF. The CDR3, as DNA: TGCGCCAGCAGCCAAGACAGGGAGACACTAAGGAGAAACTATGGCTACACCTTC.